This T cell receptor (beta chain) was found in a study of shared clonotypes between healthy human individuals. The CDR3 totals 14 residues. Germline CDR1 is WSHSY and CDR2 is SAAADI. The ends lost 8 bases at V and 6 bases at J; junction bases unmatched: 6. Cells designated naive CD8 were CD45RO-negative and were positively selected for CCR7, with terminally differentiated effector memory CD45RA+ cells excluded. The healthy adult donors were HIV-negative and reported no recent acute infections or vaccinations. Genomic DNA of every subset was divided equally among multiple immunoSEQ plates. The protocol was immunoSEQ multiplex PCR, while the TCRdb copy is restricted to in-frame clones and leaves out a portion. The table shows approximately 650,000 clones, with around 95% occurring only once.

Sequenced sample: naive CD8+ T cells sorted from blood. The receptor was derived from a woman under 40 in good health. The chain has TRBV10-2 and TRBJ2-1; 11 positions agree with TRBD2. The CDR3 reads CASETSGNTNEQFF. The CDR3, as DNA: TGCGCCAGCGAGACTAGCGGGAACACCAATGAGCAGTTCTTC.